Listed here are 7 T cell receptor beta chains from one sample, sequenced in a study of blood T cell repertoires in COVID-19. Clones were read by immunoSEQ multiplex PCR, and TCRdb kept only the in-frame ones, dropping some. The table lists about 23,000 clones, just over 85% of them singletons, with less than 20% in the top ten. Source material: peripheral blood. These TCRs come from a woman of 80 years or more with acute or convalescent COVID-19.

This chain uses TRBV6-2 or TRBV6-3 with TRBJ1-2, with 8 bases fitting TRBD1. The CDR3 covers 15 residues. The germline V gene has CDR1 MNHEY and CDR2 SVGEGT. J gave up 0 bases and V 4 bases, and 4 bases lay outside the gene matches. CDR3 loop: CASSFYRGTNYGYTF. The CDR3 DNA follows: TGTGCCAGCAGTTTCTACAGGGGGACTAACTATGGCTACACCTTC.

The rearrangement uses TRBV21-1 and TRBJ1-6. TRBV21-1 is reported as a pseudogene. The CDR3 sequence is 16 residues long. The CDR3 loop is CASAKRGRGLASPLHF. CDR3 in DNA: TGTGCCAGCGCGAAGCGGGGGAGAGGGTTAGCCTCACCCCTCCACTTT.

A single count supports this clone. The chain is built from TRBV5-1 and TRBJ1-1, with 7 bases fitting TRBD1. Germline CDR1 is SGHRS and CDR2 is YFSETQ. This CDR3 comprises 16 residues. Trimming took 0 bases from V and 2 from J; bases not matched to a gene: 7. CDR3: CASSLVTGAPNTEAFF. As DNA, the CDR3 is TGCGCCAGCAGCTTGGTCACAGGGGCCCCAAACACTGAAGCTTTCTTT.

V and J are TRBV10-1 and TRBJ2-5; 8 nucleotides align to TRBD2. The V gene's germline CDR1 is WNHNN and CDR2 SYGVQD (reference sequence). The ends lost 0 bases at V and 5 bases at J; junction bases unmatched: 5. CDR3 length: 15 residues. The CDR3 is CASSESKAGAETQYF. The CDR3 DNA is TGCGCCAGCAGTGAGTCCAAAGCGGGGGCTGAGACCCAGTACTTC.

This clone was found a few times. The chain combines TRBV6-1 with TRBJ2-1; the D is unclear. CDR3 length: 13 amino acids. The ends were cut back, 2 bases at V and 6 bases at J, with 8 bases in the middle. Germline CDR1 is MNHNS and CDR2 is SASEGT. The CDR3 nucleotides read TGTGCCAGCAGTGAATACGGTCTCAATGAGCAGTTCTTC. Protein sequence: CASSEYGLNEQFF.

This clone was seen only once. The genes are TRBV18 and TRBJ2-1; TRBD2 aligns across 8 bases. The V gene end was trimmed by 3 bases and the J gene end by 3 bases; junction bases not matched to a gene: 7. CDR3 length: 16 amino acids. Germline V CDR1 and CDR2: KGHSH, LQKENI. The CDR3 DNA reads TGTGCCAGCTCACCGGAGGCGGGGGGCCTCTACAATGAGCAGTTCTTC. Translating gives CASSPEAGGLYNEQFF.

This chain joins TRBV4-1 and TRBJ2-2, with a possible D match to TRBD2 (6 bases). The CDR3 contains 18 residues. The V end was cut by 4 bases, the J end by 3 bases, with 21 bases between. Germline loops: CDR1 MGHRA, CDR2 YSYEKL. CDR3 loop: CASSLSERVTGDTGELFF. The CDR3 coding sequence is TGCGCCAGCAGCCTCTCGGAACGGGTCACGGGGGACACCGGGGAGCTGTTTTTT.